This T cell receptor (beta chain) was observed in a study of Tregs in tolerant kidney transplant recipients. Germline V gene lookup returns CDR1 SGHRS and CDR2 YFSETQ. There are 15 residues in the CDR3. Deletions cut 0 bases from V and 6 bases from J, with 12 bases between. Unstimulated regulatory T cells (CD4+CD25+CD127-), CD4+CD25- non-regulatory cells, CD4 and CD8 cells were FACS-sorted from thawed PBMCs. Clones were sequenced by immunoSEQ multiplex PCR, and TCRdb holds only the in-frame ones, with some missing. The sample has roughly 250,000 clones, roughly four fifths seen once. The origin of this receptor is a human donor in good health. Sequenced material: CD4+ T cells from blood. V is TRBV5-1 and J is TRBJ1-4; D may be TRBD1 (6 bases). CDR3 amino acids: CASSLGRGRDEKLFF. The CDR3 bases are TGCGCCAGCAGCTTGGGTCGGGGGCGTGATGAAAAACTGTTTTTT.